This T cell receptor (beta chain) was observed in a study of T-cell reconstitution after alpha-beta-depleted transplantation in children. General observations from the study: By about two months after transplant, alpha-beta T cells reportedly arose from several hundred graft clones that had expanded. Newly produced T cells mostly accounted for T-cell counts and diversity one year post-transplant.

The CDR3 runs 14 residues. The germline V gene has CDR1 SGHRS and CDR2 YFSETQ. Trimming removed 9 bases from V and 4 bases from J; junction bases left unmatched: 6. Unique molecular identifiers featured in how the TCRbeta library was prepared. TCRdb recomputed calls from the PCR reads with MiXCR, one row per CDR3 protein. This sample has 250,000 to 350,000 distinct CDR3 sequences, with around 20% found just once. As concerns this clonotype: Its antigen is not known.

The specimen comprised PBMCs, mostly from graft donor cells, sampled 180 days after TCRalphabeta/CD19-depleted stem cell transplant. The chain recombines TRBV5-1 with TRBJ2-1, with 11 nucleotides matching TRBD1. This receptor was obtained from a male patient between 10 and 17 years old who had a stem cell transplant for acute lymphoblastic leukemia, so the T cells may come from the graft donor. The CDR3 loop is CATGQGARYNEQFF. The CDR3 DNA reads TGCGCCACCGGACAGGGGGCTCGATACAATGAGCAGTTCTTC.